Listed below are T cell receptor beta chains from one sample, sequenced in a study of shared clonotypes between healthy human individuals. Produced via immunoSEQ multiplex PCR; TCRdb's table is partial and in-frame only. The table shows about 2.3 million clones, with 92% occurring only once. The specimen was naive CD4+ T cells from PBMCs. These receptors originate from a man between 18 and 35 years old in good health. Some clones in this sample may be carry-over from other donors' samples. CDR3s include the opening cysteine and the closing phenylalanine or tryptophan. The D gene is left open where the match is weak. The size field is filled for only some rows; it gives once, few, many or a size class.

>-|TRBJ2-5|-|TRBV5-1
TGCGCCAGCAGCCAGGGCGGTACGACGCAAGAGACCCAGTACTTC
CASSQGGTTQETQYF
>-|TRBJ1-1|-|TRBV28
TGTGCCAGCAGTTTACGGGGCTGGAACACTGAAGCTTTCTTT
CASSLRGWNTEAFF
>-|TRBJ2-1|-|TRBV4-2
TGTGCCAGCAGCCAAGAGAGGGCTATCCGGTACAATGAGCAGTTCTTC
CASSQERAIRYNEQFF
>-|TRBJ1-1|-|TRBV9
TGTGCCAGCAGCGTAATTGGCACTGAAGCTTTCTTT
CASSVIGTEAFF
>-|TRBJ2-7|-|TRBV6-5
TGTGCCAGCAGAGCGCCTGGGGAAGGCTACGAGCAGTACTTC
CASRAPGEGYEQYF
>-|TRBJ1-2|TRBD1|TRBV7-9
TGTGCCAGCAGCTCCCCTATTGGACAGGCAAACTATGGCTACACCTTC
CASSSPIGQANYGYTF
>-|TRBJ1-2|-|TRBV10-3
TGTGCCATCAGTCCAGGAACTAACTATGGCTACACCTTC
CAISPGTNYGYTF
>-|TRBJ2-7|-|TRBV9
TGTGCCAGTTCTCGGGAGATGGGGGGCTCCTACGAGCAGTACTTC
CASSREMGGSYEQYF
>-|TRBJ2-2|TRBD2|TRBV4-2
TGTGCCAGCAGCCAAGCCAATAGCGGGACCAACACCGGGGAGCTGTTTTTT
CASSQANSGTNTGELFF
>-|TRBJ1-5|-|TRBV19
TGTGCCAGTACCGGACCTAATCAGCCCCAGCATTTT
CASTGPNQPQHF
>-|TRBJ2-2|-|TRBV7-9
TGTGCCAGCAGCTTAGACCAGCGGAACACCGGGGAGCTGTTTTTT
CASSLDQRNTGELFF
>-|TRBJ1-2|-|TRBV27
TGTGCCAGCAGAACCCAGGGACACAGCTATGGCTACACCTTC
CASRTQGHSYGYTF
>-|TRBJ2-3|-|TRBV5-1
TGCGCCAGCAGCTCCTCCACACTCGCTGGGACTAGCACAGATACGCAGTATTTT
CASSSSTLAGTSTDTQYF
>once|TRBJ1-2|-|TRBV5-1
TGCGCCAGCCGCGTCGGACAGAACTATGGCTACACCTTC
CASRVGQNYGYTF
>-|TRBJ1-2|-|TRBV5-4
TGTGCCAGCAGACCAGACAGGATCCCACTCGGCTACACCTTC
CASRPDRIPLGYTF
>-|TRBJ1-5|-|TRBV27
TGTGCCAGCAGTTTAAAAGGGACGGTGCCGCCCCAGCATTTT
CASSLKGTVPPQHF
>-|TRBJ1-2|TRBD1|TRBV18
TGTGCCAGCTCCCTCAATGGACAGGGCGTGATGGGCTATGGCTACACCTTC
CASSLNGQGVMGYGYTF